These 29 T cell receptor beta chains were all obtained from the same sample, sequenced in a study of molecular identifiers for immune sequencing clone quantification. TCRdb passed the PCR reads through MiXCR, listing each CDR3 protein once. The repertoire holds approximately 500,000 distinct CDR3 sequences, with roughly 26% as singletons. Sequenced: naive CD8+ T cells from blood, with Jurkat cell RNA spiked in. Subset in this sample: FACS-sorted CD8+CD4-CCR7+CD45RA+ naive T cells. The receptors stem from a human donor in good health. Some libraries in this study had Jurkat cell RNA spiked in.

This clonotype was counted only a few times. This chain joins TRBV4-2 and TRBJ2-5, with D tentatively TRBD2 (5 bases). The CDR3 loop spans 15 amino acids. Germline V gives CDR1 LGHNA, CDR2 YNFKEQ. Trimming left V 0 bases short and J 5 bases short, with 13 bases between. The CDR3 here is CASSQDGEGGETQYF. The CDR3 nucleotides are TGTGCCAGCAGCCAAGATGGTGAGGGTGGTGAGACCCAGTACTTC.

Notes on this clonotype: A much larger clone sits a single nucleotide away, making a read error possible. CDR3 in amino acids: CASSHRVTYGYTF. CDR3 coding DNA: TGTGCCAGCAGCCACCGGGTTACCTATGGCTACACCTTC. The rearrangement joins TRBV14 to TRBJ1-2; D is ambiguous. Deletions cut 3 bases from V and 4 bases from J, with 9 bases between. Germline CDR1 and CDR2: SGHDN and FVKESK. The CDR3 loop spans 13 amino acids.

Many counts were recorded for this clonotype. The chain employs TRBV7-2 and TRBJ2-3; 8 bases fit TRBD2. The CDR3 length is 15 residues. Germline V gene sequence: CDR1 SGHTA, CDR2 FQGNSA. V dropped 5 bases and J dropped 2; count of bases not matched to a gene: 6. The CDR3 nucleotides are TGTGCCAGCAGCATAGGGGGACTAGACACAGATACGCAGTATTTT. It yields the protein CASSIGGLDTDTQYF.

This sequence joins TRBV14 and TRBJ1-4, with D possibly matching TRBD1 (5 bases). There are 15 residues in the CDR3. The germline V gene has CDR1 SGHDN and CDR2 FVKESK. The V end lost 4 bases, the J end lost 3 bases, and 12 bases lay between the germline ends. CDR3 sequence reads: CASSPLKGANEKLFF. The CDR3 bases are TGTGCCAGCAGCCCCTTAAAAGGGGCTAATGAAAAACTGTTTTTT.

A word on this clonotype: A read error may account for a junction end that differs from germline. V and J are TRBV29-1 and TRBJ2-2, with 16 bases that match TRBD2. Germline V lookup: CDR1 SQVTM, CDR2 ANQGSEA. The CDR3 is 18 amino acids. The CDR3 DNA reads TGCAGCGCTGCACCGGGACTAGCGGGGGGGCAGAACCCCGGGGAGCTGTTTTTT. Protein product: CSAAPGLAGGQNPGELFF.

This clonotype occurred a few times. The chain links TRBV4-3 to TRBJ2-4, with D perhaps given as TRBD1 or TRBD2 (6 bases each). Germline CDR1 reads LGHNA; CDR2 reads YSLEER. V lost 0 bases and J lost 6, with 12 bases in between. The CDR3 is 15 residues long. CDR3 amino acids: CASSQDSGGANIQYF. Written as DNA, the CDR3 is TGCGCCAGCAGCCAAGATTCCGGGGGCGCAAACATTCAGTACTTC.

This clonotype was detected only a few times. The chain couples TRBV27 to TRBJ2-5; 9 nucleotides align to TRBD1. Germline V gene lookup returns CDR1 MNHEY and CDR2 SMNVEV (reference sequence). CDR3 length: 14 amino acids. V lost 6 bases to trimming and J lost 1 base; unmatched junction nucleotides: 3. The CDR3 DNA reads as TGTGCCAGCAGGGGACAGGGCTCCCAAGAGACCCAGTACTTC. It codes for CASRGQGSQETQYF.

The CDR3 loop reads CSARAHPPSGDIDTQYF. Written as DNA, the CDR3 is TGCAGTGCTAGAGCCCACCCCCCTAGCGGGGACATAGATACGCAGTATTTT. The chain is built from TRBV20-1 and TRBJ2-3; 9 positions agree with TRBD2. V dropped 1 base and J dropped 5; count of bases not matched to a gene: 13. CDR1 and CDR2 from the germline V gene are DFQATT and SNEGSKA (reference sequence). The CDR3 totals 17 residues.

This chain connects TRBV20-1 to TRBJ2-7; unclear D gene. Germline V gene lookup returns CDR1 DFQATT and CDR2 SNEGSKA (reference sequence). V lost 2 bases, J lost 3 bases, and 5 bases lay in between. This CDR3 comprises 11 residues. CDR3 sequence (DNA): TGCAGTGCTAGACTAGTCTACGAGCAGTACTTC. It specifies CSARLVYEQYF.

This clonotype has ten or more counts. V and J are TRBV6-5 and TRBJ2-7, with D possibly being TRBD2 (6 bases). This CDR3 contains 16 residues. V lost 0 bases to trimming and J lost 3 bases, with 15 bases between them. Germline V gene lookup returns CDR1 MNHEY and CDR2 SVGAGI. CDR3 in amino acids: CASSYSNGLEGYEQYF. CDR3 bases: TGTGCCAGCAGTTACTCGAATGGTTTGGAGGGCTACGAGCAGTACTTC.

Concerning this clonotype: It may be a read error: a sequence one base away is much more abundant. The V call is TRBV19, the J call TRBJ2-4; D call uncertain. CDR1 is LNHDA, CDR2 SQIVND, per germline (reference sequence). This CDR3 contains 15 residues. CDR3 sequence (DNA): TGTGCCAGTAGTATAGCGACACGGGCCAAAAGCATTCAGTACTTC. This codes for CASSIATRAKSIQYF.

In its sample, this clonotype was seen a few times. The J gene is TRBJ2-7, the V gene TRBV3-1, with TRBD1 matching over 7 bases. Germline CDR1 reads LGHDT; CDR2 reads YNNKEL (reference sequence). This CDR3 comprises 16 residues. V lost 4 bases, J lost 7 bases, and 16 bases stayed unmatched. Written as DNA, the CDR3 is TGTGCCAGCAGCCCTAAGGAAACAGGGGCCTCAGGGGAGCAGTACTTC. Encoded protein: CASSPKETGASGEQYF.

In its sample, this clonotype was seen a few times. The V call is TRBV7-6, the J call TRBJ2-5; D is possibly TRBD1 (6 bases). CDR1 is SGHVS and CDR2 is FNYEAQ in the germline V gene. The V end lost 4 bases, the J end lost 1 base, and 10 bases lay between the germline ends. The CDR3 runs 14 residues. CDR3 residues: CASSSWGPQETQYF. CDR3 DNA sequence: TGTGCCAGCAGCTCCTGGGGGCCCCAAGAGACCCAGTACTTC.

The table lists this clonotype with many counts. The rearrangement joins TRBV12-3 or TRBV12-4 to TRBJ2-1; D remains ambiguous. CDR3 length: 14 residues. Trimming pared 5 bases from V and 7 bases from J, leaving 15 bases between. The CDR3 reads CASSRWADPNEQFF. The CDR3 DNA is TGTGCCAGCAGTCGGTGGGCTGACCCTAATGAGCAGTTCTTC.

This clonotype has at least ten counts. The chain couples TRBV20-1 to TRBJ2-3; 13 nucleotides match TRBD2. This CDR3 is built from 16 residues. The germline CDR1 and CDR2 sequences are DFQATT and SNEGSKA (reference sequence). V shed 3 bases, J shed 4 bases, and the junction held 7 bases outside the gene matches. This chain's CDR3 is CSASQLAGGPPDTQYF. The CDR3 DNA is TGCAGTGCTAGTCAACTAGCGGGAGGGCCACCAGATACGCAGTATTTT.

This clonotype was found a few times. The V gene is TRBV12-3 or TRBV12-4, the J gene TRBJ1-1; D uncertain. The CDR3 is 13 amino acids. Trimming took off 7 bases at V and 0 bases at J, with 9 bases between the two ends. The CDR3: CASMAAMNTEAFF. The CDR3 DNA reads as TGTGCCAGCATGGCAGCCATGAACACTGAAGCTTTCTTT.

V is TRBV3-1 and J is TRBJ2-5, with 14 bases fitting TRBD2. J gave up 5 bases and V 1 base, and 6 bases lay outside the gene matches. This CDR3 is built from 17 residues. Germline assignment: CDR1 LGHDT and CDR2 YNNKEL (reference sequence). CDR3 loop: CASSQGLAGGRGETQYF. CDR3 sequence (DNA): TGTGCCAGCAGCCAAGGACTAGCGGGGGGGCGAGGTGAGACCCAGTACTTC.

This clonotype has a handful of counts. The J gene is TRBJ2-7, the V gene TRBV14; the match to TRBD2 covers 7 bases. V was pared by 2 bases and J by 0 bases, with 4 bases of the junction left unmatched. Germline V lookup: CDR1 SGHDN, CDR2 FVKESK. The CDR3 length is 15 residues. The DNA of the CDR3 is TGTGCCAGCAGCCAACTAGCGGACTCCTCCTACGAGCAGTACTTC. It is translated as CASSQLADSSYEQYF.

This clonotype has a count of ten or more. This rearrangement joins TRBV28 to TRBJ2-5; 11 positions match TRBD2. This CDR3 is built from 17 residues. Germline V lookup: CDR1 MDHEN, CDR2 SYDVKM. The trim removed 2 bases at V and 1 base at J, leaving 6 bases unmatched. DNA of the CDR3: TGTGCCAGCAGTTTACTAGCGGGAGGAAAGCGCCAAGAGACCCAGTACTTC. Encoded protein: CASSLLAGGKRQETQYF.

CDR3 nucleotide sequence: TGTGCCACCAGTGATGTCGACAGGATGCAGTTCTTC. Its translation: CATSDVDRMQFF. This chain uses TRBV24-1 with TRBJ2-1; tentatively, D is TRBD1 (6 bases). CDR1 is KGHDR, CDR2 SFDVKD, per germline. The length of the CDR3 is 12 residues. V shed 3 bases and J shed 12 bases, with 11 bases lying between them.

Only a few counts were recorded for this clonotype. One end of the junction is discordant with germline, which a read error may explain. V usage is TRBV7-9 and J usage is TRBJ2-3, with D perhaps matching TRBD2 (6 bases). The CDR3 has 17 amino acids. Germline assignment: CDR1 SEHNR and CDR2 FQNEAQ (reference sequence). The CDR3 is CASSYAPRGPLTGTQYF. As DNA, the CDR3 is TGTGCCAGCAGCTATGCTCCGCGGGGCCCTCTCACAGGTACGCAGTATTTT. The variable domain in full, completed from reference TRBV7-9 and TRBJ2-3, reads DTGVSQNPRHKITKRGQNVTFRCDPISEHNRLYWYRQTLGQGPEFLTYFQNEAQLEKSRLLSDRFSAERPKGSFSTLEIQRTEQGDSAMYLCASSYAPRGPLTGTQYFGPGTRLTVL.

This clonotype showed up many times. The chain links TRBV12-3 or TRBV12-4 to TRBJ2-1; tentative D call: TRBD1 (5 bases). The CDR3 covers 13 residues. V lost 6 bases, J lost 4 bases, and 10 bases lay in between. This CDR3 is CASRTTGYNEQFF. The CDR3 DNA is TGTGCCAGCAGAACAACAGGTTACAATGAGCAGTTCTTC.

The sample holds a few counts of this clonotype. The chain combines TRBV9 with TRBJ1-6, with D possibly TRBD1 on 5 matching bases. This CDR3 spans 16 amino acids. Germline CDR1 and CDR2: SGDLS and YYNGEE. Trimming cost V 3 bases and J 0 bases, with 10 bases left between them. CDR3 bases: TGTGCCAGCAGCGCCAGGGATCGCTCCTATAATTCACCCCTCCACTTT. It is translated as CASSARDRSYNSPLHF.

V and J are TRBV19 and TRBJ2-3, with 7 nucleotides matching TRBD2. V was clipped by 5 bases and J by 4 bases; unmatched bases: 18. Germline V gives CDR1 LNHDA, CDR2 SQIVND (reference sequence). The CDR3 covers 18 residues. The CDR3 loop is CASSQAAGEVFGADTQYF. CDR3 nucleotides: TGTGCCAGTAGTCAGGCGGCGGGAGAGGTTTTTGGGGCAGATACGCAGTATTTT.

This clonotype was recorded many times. The chain has TRBV7-9 and TRBJ1-1; no clear D. With 5 bases removed from V and 8 bases from J, the gap between germline ends came to 15 bases. CDR1 is SEHNR, CDR2 FQNEAQ, per germline (reference sequence). The CDR3 covers 13 residues. Written as DNA, the CDR3 is TGTGCCAGCAGCGCCATACCCGGGAGCGAAGCTTTCTTT. It is translated as CASSAIPGSEAFF.

Regarding this clonotype: At one of its ends the junction is not consistent with the germline gene, which may arise from a read error. The V and J genes are TRBV29-1 and TRBJ2-5; perhaps TRBD2 as D (6 bases). This CDR3 comprises 14 residues. Germline V gene data show CDR1 as SQVTM and CDR2 as ANQGSEA. CDR3 residues: CSVRLAGYQEPQYF. The CDR3 DNA reads TGCAGCGTCCGACTGGCGGGGTACCAAGAGCCCCAGTACTTC. Combining the CDR3 with reference TRBV29-1 and TRBJ2-5 gives the whole variable domain SAVISQKPSRDICQRGTSLTIQCQVDSQVTMMFWYRQQPGQSLTLIATANQGSEATYESGFVIDKFPISRPNLTFSTLTVSNMSPEDSSIYLCSVRLAGYQEPQYFGPGTRLLVL.

This clonotype was observed a few times. The chain combines TRBV11-2 with TRBJ1-1; D is undetermined. This CDR3 has 15 amino acids. In germline, CDR1 is SGHAT, CDR2 FQNNGV. V lost 5 bases, J lost 0 bases, and 13 bases lay in between. This CDR3 reads CASSPRGGMNTEAFF. CDR3 DNA sequence: TGTGCCAGCAGCCCCCGGGGAGGAATGAACACTGAAGCTTTCTTT.

This chain connects TRBV4-1 to TRBJ1-5; 7 bases are shared with TRBD1. Germline V lookup: CDR1 MGHRA, CDR2 YSYEKL. CDR3 length: 15 residues. V shed 1 base, J shed 2 bases, and the junction held 2 bases outside the gene matches. CDR3 bases: TGCGCCAGCAGCCAAGTTACAGGGGGCAATCAGCCCCAGCATTTT. Amino acid sequence: CASSQVTGGNQPQHF.

CDR3 sequence (DNA): TGTGCCAGCAGTACGTCCCGGGACAGGGGCCGTAATGAAAAACTGTTTTTT. This encodes CASSTSRDRGRNEKLFF. The chain joins TRBV2 to TRBJ1-4, with 10 bases identical to TRBD1. This CDR3 has 17 residues. CDR1 SNHLY and CDR2 FYNNEI come from the germline V gene. V shed 5 bases and J 4 bases; nucleotides not matched to a gene: 10.